One sample yielded the 32 T cell receptor beta chains listed below, sequenced in a study of identical twins. Each CDR3 protein is one row after TCRdb ran MiXCR on the 5' RACE reads. The table includes 250,000 to 350,000 distinct CDR3 sequences, more than 6.5% detected once. These same data were also listed under a study on yellow fever vaccine responses in identical twins.

Sequencing was performed on memory (CD45RO+) T cells sorted from blood. The receptor source for this set is a woman between 18 and 29 years old in good health.

This clonotype came up many times. This chain joins TRBV20-1 and TRBJ1-1, with D possibly being TRBD1 (6 bases). Germline-derived CDR1 and CDR2 are DFQATT and SNEGSKA (reference sequence). The CDR3 runs to 13 residues. The germline V and J ends were trimmed by 4 bases and 2 bases, with 11 bases remaining between them. The CDR3 coding sequence is TGCAGTGCTACTACAGGGCAAAACACTGAAGCTTTCTTT. Translated: CSATTGQNTEAFF.

Only a few counts were recorded for this clonotype. The chain uses TRBV27 and TRBJ2-2, with a tentative D call TRBD2 (6 bases). CDR3 size: 15 residues. The V gene's germline CDR1 is MNHEY and CDR2 SMNVEV (reference sequence). The V gene lost 3 bases and the J gene lost 4 bases, with 12 bases spanning the gap. CDR3 DNA: TGTGCCAGCAGTTTTTCCAGCGGGCTCACCGGGGAGCTGTTTTTT. Amino acids: CASSFSSGLTGELFF.

This sequence joins TRBV28 and TRBJ2-7, with a weak D call TRBD1 (6 bases). Per germline, CDR1 MDHEN and CDR2 SYDVKM. V was shortened by 1 base and J by 6 bases, with 13 bases between the two germline ends. This CDR3 has 14 residues. The CDR3 DNA follows: TGTGCCAGCAGTTTATCCGTGGGGGCTGGCGAGCAGTACGTC. It codes for CASSLSVGAGEQYV.

The V call is TRBV6-1, the J call TRBJ1-5; 9 bases match TRBD1. CDR1 MNHNS and CDR2 SASEGT come from the germline V gene. The trim removed 8 bases at V and 3 bases at J, leaving 5 bases unmatched. The CDR3 extends over 14 amino acids. The CDR3 DNA is TGTGCCAGCGCCGGGACAGGGAACAATCAGCCCCAGCATTTT. Translated, it gives CASAGTGNNQPQHF.

This clonotype was detected only a few times. The V gene is TRBV6-1, the J gene TRBJ1-2; a weak D match, TRBD1 (5 bases). Germline CDR1 MNHNS, CDR2 SASEGT. V lost 1 base and J 7 bases, leaving 13 bases between the germline ends. The CDR3 extends over 14 amino acids. The CDR3 reads CASSEDRTKGGYTF. Here the CDR3 DNA reads TGTGCCAGCAGTGAAGACAGGACAAAGGGTGGCTACACCTTC.

This clonotype was found many times. This chain links TRBV2 with TRBJ2-7; TRBD2 matches at 8 bases. Germline assignment: CDR1 SNHLY and CDR2 FYNNEI. The trim removed 4 bases at V and 4 bases at J, leaving 0 bases unmatched. The CDR3 is 12 amino acids. DNA for the CDR3: TGTGCCAGCAGTGGACTAGCGTACGAGCAGTACTTC. Translating it yields CASSGLAYEQYF.

This clonotype has more than one count but fewer than ten. The chain recombines TRBV7-8 with TRBJ2-1; D is unresolved. Per the germline V gene, CDR1 is SGHVS and CDR2 is FQNEAQ. Trimming removed 8 bases from V and 6 bases from J, with 8 bases in between. The CDR3 runs 11 residues. In DNA form, the CDR3 reads TGTGCCAGCTTACGGAGCAATGAGCAGTTCTTC. Amino acids: CASLRSNEQFF.

The chain carries TRBV5-1 and TRBJ2-2; the D gene is possibly TRBD2 (5 bases). CDR1 is SGHRS, CDR2 YFSETQ, per germline. The CDR3 runs to 16 residues. V lost 4 bases and J lost 6, with 19 bases in between. The CDR3 DNA sequence: TGCGCCAGCAGCCCCCAGAACGGGGATGGCTCCGGGGAGCTGTTTTTT. As protein: CASSPQNGDGSGELFF.

This clonotype showed up just a few times. The chain carries TRBV7-9 and TRBJ1-1; D gene unclear. CDR3 length equals 13 residues. Trimming pared 7 bases from V and 3 bases from J, leaving 12 bases between. Germline V lookup: CDR1 SEHNR, CDR2 FQNEAQ (reference sequence). CDR3 residues: CASIEVIDTEAFF. DNA of the CDR3: TGTGCCAGCATTGAGGTCATCGACACTGAAGCTTTCTTT.

Ten or more counts support this clonotype. The chain recombines TRBV27 with TRBJ2-1, with D maybe TRBD1 (6 bases). Trimming took off 5 bases at V and 6 bases at J, with 11 bases between the two ends. Germline V CDR1 and CDR2: MNHEY, SMNVEV (reference sequence). The CDR3 length is 13 residues. The CDR3 is CASSPTGSNEQFF. CDR3 DNA: TGTGCCAGCAGTCCGACAGGCAGCAATGAGCAGTTCTTC.

This clonotype was found a few times. The chain recombines TRBV5-5 with TRBJ2-7; perhaps TRBD2 as D (6 bases). The CDR3 sequence is 16 residues long. Trimming left V 1 base short and J 2 bases short, with 16 bases between. Germline V CDR1 and CDR2: SGHKS, YYEKEE (reference sequence). CDR3 sequence reads: CASSLSWGTPTYEQYF. CDR3 sequence (DNA): TGTGCCAGCAGCTTGAGTTGGGGGACTCCAACCTACGAGCAGTACTTC.

The chain has TRBV6-2 or TRBV6-3 and TRBJ2-3, with 8 bases fitting TRBD2. Germline V gene data show CDR1 as MNHEY and CDR2 as SVGEGT. V shed 5 bases, J shed 2 bases, and the junction held 12 bases outside the gene matches. The CDR3 consists of 17 residues. CDR3 nucleotide sequence: TGTGCCAGCAGTGCCCAATCACGGCGGGGGGCCACAGATACGCAGTATTTT. Translated: CASSAQSRRGATDTQYF.

This clonotype showed up just a few times. The chain has TRBV10-1 and TRBJ2-1; 7 bases are a match to TRBD2. The CDR3 is made up of 16 amino acids. From germline, CDR1 is WNHNN and CDR2 SYGVQD (reference sequence). Germline trimming cut 3 bases from V and 9 bases from J; bases unmatched to any gene: 14. For the CDR3, the DNA is TGCGCCAGCAGTGATTACGGCGGGGGAGCCTACGGTGAGCAGTTCTTC. As protein: CASSDYGGGAYGEQFF.

A few counts support this clonotype. The genes are TRBV28 and TRBJ1-1; D may be TRBD1 (5 bases). The CDR3 spans 14 residues. Per germline, CDR1 MDHEN and CDR2 SYDVKM. Trimming removed 3 bases at V and 5 bases at J, with 13 bases between. The CDR3 is CASSFESGRTEAFF. The DNA of the CDR3 is TGTGCCAGCAGTTTCGAGTCAGGGAGGACTGAAGCTTTCTTT.

This clonotype was seen a handful of times. The chain carries TRBV27 and TRBJ2-3; TRBD2 aligns across 8 bases. V trimming: 6 bases; J trimming: 1 base; junction bases outside the gene matches: 18. The CDR3 is 19 amino acids. Looked up from germline, CDR1 is MNHEY and CDR2 is SMNVEV (reference sequence). CDR3 sequence (DNA): TGTGCCAGCAGATCTTATTGGACGAGCGGGGGAGGGGGCACAGATACGCAGTATTTT. Protein product: CASRSYWTSGGGGTDTQYF.

This clonotype was seen a few times. V is TRBV27 and J is TRBJ1-2; the D gene is possibly TRBD1 (6 bases). The V end lost 6 bases, the J end lost 1 base, and 12 bases lay between the germline ends. CDR3 size: 14 residues. Germline V gene sequence: CDR1 MNHEY, CDR2 SMNVEV (reference sequence). The CDR3: CASRPRGGNYGYTF. The CDR3 DNA sequence: TGTGCCAGCAGACCGCGAGGGGGTAACTATGGCTACACCTTC.

The table lists this clonotype with many counts. This chain joins TRBV6-6 and TRBJ2-4, with 8 bases matching TRBD1. J was trimmed by 7 bases and V by 5 bases; bases with no gene match: 4. This CDR3 has 13 residues. Germline loops: CDR1 MNHNY, CDR2 SVGAGI (reference sequence). The chain's CDR3 is CASSGQGKNIQYF. For the CDR3, the DNA is TGTGCCAGCAGTGGACAGGGAAAGAACATTCAGTACTTC.

This clonotype was observed a few times. This chain uses TRBV11-1 with TRBJ2-2; D may match TRBD1 or TRBD2 (6 bases each). Between the trimmed V and J ends, which lost 5 bases and 7 bases, there was a span of 11 bases. The CDR3 has 13 residues. Per germline, CDR1 SGHAT and CDR2 FQDESV (reference sequence). For the CDR3, the DNA is TGTGCCAGCAGCCCCGGGGGCTTCGGGGAGCTGTTTTTT. Translation gives CASSPGGFGELFF.

This clonotype was picked up many times. The V call is TRBV7-6, the J call TRBJ1-6; 11 bases map to TRBD1. The germline gives CDR1 SGHVS, CDR2 FNYEAQ. The CDR3 covers 15 residues. V was pared by 5 bases and J by 7 bases, with 4 bases of the junction left unmatched. The CDR3 reads CASSPGTGGNSPLHF. In DNA, the CDR3 is TGTGCCAGCAGCCCCGGGACAGGGGGAAATTCACCCCTCCACTTT.

This clonotype appeared many times. The chain couples TRBV4-1 to TRBJ1-2; 10 nucleotides align to TRBD1. The junction had 11 bases not matched to a gene; V was cut back by 3 bases and J by 1 base. The germline gives CDR1 MGHRA, CDR2 YSYEKL. The CDR3 extends over 18 amino acids. CDR3 amino acids: CASSHQRSDRGVNYGYTF. As DNA, the CDR3 is TGCGCCAGCAGCCATCAGAGATCGGACAGGGGGGTTAACTATGGCTACACCTTC.

The chain uses TRBV5-1 and TRBJ2-5, with D possibly matching TRBD1 (6 bases). Germline V lookup: CDR1 SGHRS, CDR2 YFSETQ. V lost 6 bases to trimming and J lost 5 bases, with 20 bases between them. The CDR3 length is 15 residues. CDR3 in DNA: TGCGCCAGCAAGAGTAGGCAGGGGCAGGGGGAGACCCAGTACTTC. Translated, it gives CASKSRQGQGETQYF.

In its sample, this clonotype was seen a few times. This chain uses TRBV6-5 with TRBJ2-6, with 7 positions matching TRBD1. V shed 4 bases, J shed 0 bases, and the junction held 6 bases outside the gene matches. Germline CDR1 reads MNHEY; CDR2 reads SVGAGI. The length of the CDR3 is 17 residues. The CDR3 is CASSSRDSHSGANVLTF. DNA of the CDR3: TGTGCCAGCAGTTCCCGGGACAGTCACTCTGGGGCCAACGTCCTGACTTTC.

This clonotype was recorded at least ten times. In DNA, the CDR3 is TGTGCCAGCAGCCCCGGCGGGCTTGGTAATGAGCAGTTCTTC. Encoded protein: CASSPGGLGNEQFF. The V call is TRBV7-9, the J call TRBJ2-1; tentatively, D is TRBD2 (5 bases). With 5 bases removed from V and 7 bases from J, the gap between germline ends came to 15 bases. Germline CDR1 reads SEHNR; CDR2 reads FQNEAQ (reference sequence). The CDR3 has 14 amino acids.

Worth noting for this clonotype: Being one base from a much bigger clone, this may be a read error. The genes are TRBV7-3 and TRBJ2-2, with 8 bases aligning to TRBD1. The J segment lost 5 bases and the V segment lost 5 bases, leaving 4 bases of the junction unmatched. There are 14 residues in the CDR3. Per the germline V gene, CDR1 is SGHTA and CDR2 is FQGTGA. The CDR3 nucleotides read TGTGCCAGCAGCCCGACAGGGGAGACCGGGGAGCTGTTTTTT. Its translation is CASSPTGETGELFF.

This clonotype occurred a few times. J is TRBJ1-5 and V is TRBV28; tentative D call: TRBD1 (6 bases). V shed 6 bases and J shed 1 base, with 10 bases lying between them. The CDR3 extends over 14 amino acids. Looked up from germline, CDR1 is MDHEN and CDR2 is SYDVKM. CDR3 DNA sequence: TGTGCCAGCAGGGGGGCGGGGAGCAATCAGCCCCAGCATTTT. This translates into CASRGAGSNQPQHF. Based on the CDR3 plus reference TRBV28 and TRBJ1-5, the full variable domain is DVKVTQSSRYLVKRTGEKVFLECVQDMDHENMFWYRQDPGLGLRLIYFSYDVKMKEKGDIPEGYSVSREKKERFSLILESASTNQTSMYLCASRGAGSNQPQHFGDGTRLSIL.

The chain recombines TRBV12-3 or TRBV12-4 with TRBJ1-1; the match to TRBD1 covers 9 bases. The CDR3 contains 12 residues. V gave up 7 bases and J gave up 9 bases; unmatched junction bases: 6. CDR3 sequence reads: CASTITGGKAFF. As DNA, the CDR3 is TGTGCCAGCACCATCACAGGGGGCAAAGCTTTCTTT.

This rearrangement joins TRBV20-1 to TRBJ2-1; 14 positions match TRBD2. The germline CDR1 and CDR2 sequences are DFQATT and SNEGSKA (reference sequence). The CDR3 totals 15 residues. V shed 2 bases, J shed 7 bases, and the junction held 4 bases outside the gene matches. Here the CDR3 DNA reads TGCAGTGCTAGATATCGACTAGCGGGAGGGAATGAGCAGTTCTTC. This gives the protein CSARYRLAGGNEQFF.

V and J are TRBV20-1 and TRBJ1-1; the D gene is possibly TRBD1 (5 bases). This CDR3 has 14 amino acids. V gave up 3 bases and J gave up 1 base, with 12 bases separating them. In germline, CDR1 is DFQATT, CDR2 SNEGSKA (reference sequence). The CDR3 DNA reads as TGCAGTGCTAGTGGGGGATGGGGGAACACTGAAGCTTTCTTT. It is translated as CSASGGWGNTEAFF.

The table lists this clonotype with many counts. The chain joins TRBV3-1 to TRBJ2-3; D is ambiguous. The length of the CDR3 is 13 residues. The ends were cut back, 4 bases at V and 2 bases at J, with 7 bases in the middle. The germline V gene has CDR1 LGHDT and CDR2 YNNKEL (reference sequence). The CDR3 here is CASSRGITDTQYF. For the CDR3, the DNA is TGTGCCAGCAGCCGAGGAATCACAGATACGCAGTATTTT.

This clonotype has more than one count but fewer than ten. The rearrangement links TRBV6-5 to TRBJ1-2; a possible D gene is TRBD1 (5 bases). Germline CDR1 is MNHEY and CDR2 is SVGAGI. V was shortened by 4 bases and J by 7 bases, with 13 bases between the two germline ends. The CDR3 spans 13 residues. The CDR3 nucleotides read TGTGCCAGCAGTTTAGGGGAAAAGCTTGGCTACACCTTC. It specifies CASSLGEKLGYTF.

In this sample, this clonotype turned up a few times. The V call is TRBV28, the J call TRBJ2-5; D remains unclear. V was trimmed by 3 bases and J by 3 bases, leaving 8 bases between them. The germline gives CDR1 MDHEN, CDR2 SYDVKM. The CDR3 runs 13 residues. This chain's CDR3 is CASSFGFKETQYF. DNA for the CDR3: TGTGCCAGCAGTTTCGGGTTTAAAGAGACCCAGTACTTC.

This clonotype was recorded a few times. V gene TRBV12-3 or TRBV12-4 combines with J gene TRBJ2-7, with 8 bases identical to TRBD1. The CDR3 has 14 amino acids. Trimming removed 6 bases from V and 2 bases from J; junction bases left unmatched: 6. In DNA form, the CDR3 reads TGTGCCAGCAGATACCGGGACAGGACCTACGAGCAGTACTTC. This translates into CASRYRDRTYEQYF.